These 32 T cell receptor beta chains came from one sample sequenced in a study of early T cells in non-severe SARS-CoV-2 infection (dated by TCRdb to about 2021). The library was produced with 5' RACE. Data came from a NextSeq 500. Clones were called with MiXCR by TCRdb after fastp trimmed the public reads at Q25, and only in-frame beta chains were retained. All rows with the same CDR3 protein become a single entry with the most common DNA and genes. In this sample the table shows some 52,000 distinct CDR3 sequences, around 8% of which occur a single time. The ten largest account for around 9.4% of the sample. Material: whole blood. The origin of the receptors is an adult who was a healthcare worker with PCR-confirmed SARS-CoV-2 infection or an uninfected control (not recorded which).

This clonotype has a count of ten or more. The junction departs from the called germline gene at one end, perhaps through a read error. This chain connects TRBV7-7 to TRBJ1-1; the D gene is possibly TRBD1 (6 bases). The CDR3 length is 13 residues. Germline values: CDR1 SSHAT, CDR2 FNYEAQ (reference sequence). The CDR3 nucleotides read TGTGCTAGCAGCCCAGGGGAATCTGGTGAAGCTTTCTTT. The encoded protein is CASSPGESGEAFF. The full variable domain, completed using reference TRBV7-7 and TRBJ1-1, is GAGVSQSPRYKVTKRGQDVTLRCDPISSHATLYWYQQALGQGPEFLTYFNYEAQPDKSGLPSDRFSAERPEGSISTLTIQRTEQRDSAMYRCASSPGESGEAFFGQGTRLTVV.

The gene calls are TRBV7-2 and TRBJ2-1, with D uncertain. Trimming cost V 1 base and J 0 bases, with 7 bases left between them. The CDR3 runs to 15 residues. The germline gives CDR1 SGHTA, CDR2 FQGNSA. CDR3 loop: CASSLVASSYNEQFF. In nucleotides, the CDR3 is TGTGCCAGCAGCTTAGTGGCTAGCTCCTACAATGAGCAGTTCTTC.

V is TRBV12-3 or TRBV12-4 and J is TRBJ2-2; 8 positions match TRBD1. Unmatched junction bases numbered 7, after V lost 6 bases and J lost 7 bases. This CDR3 spans 14 amino acids. As DNA, the CDR3 is TGTGCCAGCAGCCCACGGACAGGGATCGGGGAGCTGTTTTTT. Encoded protein: CASSPRTGIGELFF.

This clonotype was seen at least ten times. The chain uses TRBV20-1 and TRBJ2-3; tentative D call: TRBD2 (5 bases). The CDR3 is made up of 12 amino acids. Germline V gives CDR1 DFQATT, CDR2 SNEGSKA (reference sequence). V lost 7 bases, J lost 5 bases, and 13 bases lay in between. Written as DNA, the CDR3 is TGCAGTGTAAGCGAACGGGGAGATACGCAGTATTTT. It codes for CSVSERGDTQYF.

The gene calls are TRBV28 and TRBJ2-3; 8 positions agree with TRBD1. CDR1 and CDR2 (germline): MDHEN, SYDVKM. Unmatched junction bases numbered 4, after V lost 3 bases and J lost 5 bases. The CDR3 totals 14 residues. The CDR3 coding sequence is TGTGCCAGCAGTTTTCGGACAGGGCGAGATACGCAGTATTTT. This gives the protein CASSFRTGRDTQYF. Full variable domain (outside the CDR3, taken from reference TRBV28 and TRBJ2-3): DVKVTQSSRYLVKRTGEKVFLECVQDMDHENMFWYRQDPGLGLRLIYFSYDVKMKEKGDIPEGYSVSREKKERFSLILESASTNQTSMYLCASSFRTGRDTQYFGPGTRLTVL.

This clonotype was seen only a few times. The genes are TRBV2 and TRBJ2-7; TRBD1 agrees at 8 bases. The CDR3 is made up of 17 amino acids. Germline CDR1 SNHLY, CDR2 FYNNEI. With 4 bases clipped from V and 5 bases from J, the junction kept 16 bases outside the gene matches. The CDR3 sequence is CASSALPTYQGAHEQYF. As DNA, the CDR3 is TGTGCCAGCAGTGCCTTACCGACTTATCAGGGGGCCCACGAGCAGTACTTC.

V usage is TRBV20-1 and J usage is TRBJ2-2, with D perhaps being TRBD1 or TRBD2 (5 bases each). Trimming left V 0 bases short and J 4 bases short, with 12 bases between. The CDR3 loop spans 15 amino acids. Per the germline V gene, CDR1 is DFQATT and CDR2 is SNEGSKA (reference sequence). CDR3: CSARDIAGSTGELFF. The CDR3 DNA sequence: TGCAGTGCTAGAGATATTGCAGGGAGCACCGGGGAGCTGTTTTTT.

The chain is built from TRBV19 and TRBJ1-5, with a tentative D call TRBD1 (6 bases). Trimming left V 2 bases short and J 6 bases short, with 8 bases between. CDR3 length: 13 residues. Looked up from germline, CDR1 is LNHDA and CDR2 is SQIVND (reference sequence). CDR3 sequence reads: CASSITGPQPQHF. CDR3 nucleotide sequence: TGTGCCAGTAGTATAACAGGGCCTCAGCCCCAGCATTTT.

The CDR3 bases are TGTGCCAGCAGCTTGGGGGGAGAAGGTACAGAGACCCAGTACTTC. Residues: CASSLGGEGTETQYF. This chain joins TRBV7-2 and TRBJ2-5; weak D call: TRBD2 (6 bases). Trimming removed 3 bases at V and 4 bases at J, with 15 bases between. Germline CDR1 is SGHTA and CDR2 is FQGNSA. The CDR3 runs to 15 residues.

This clonotype was counted many times. The chain has TRBV6-5 and TRBJ1-5, with D tentatively TRBD1 (6 bases). V was clipped by 5 bases and J by 2 bases, with 10 bases between them. CDR1 is MNHEY and CDR2 is SVGAGI in the germline V gene. The length of the CDR3 is 14 residues. The CDR3 DNA sequence: TGTGCCAGCAGTACCGACAGGCGCAATCAGCCCCAGCATTTT. It is translated as CASSTDRRNQPQHF.

The table lists this clonotype with many counts. This chain links TRBV28 with TRBJ2-4; the D call may be TRBD1 or TRBD2 (5 bases each). V was cut by 5 bases and J by 5 bases, with 7 bases left in between. From germline, CDR1 is MDHEN and CDR2 SYDVKM. CDR3 length: 12 residues. The CDR3 bases are TGTGCCAGCAGTAGGGGACAAAACATTCAGTACTTC. The encoded protein is CASSRGQNIQYF.

This clonotype was seen only a few times. This sequence joins TRBV29-1 and TRBJ2-1, with 14 bases aligning to TRBD2. The CDR3 loop spans 14 amino acids. Unmatched junction bases numbered 5, after V lost 6 bases and J lost 7 bases. Per germline, CDR1 SQVTM and CDR2 ANQGSEA. In DNA, the CDR3 is TGCAGCGTCGGGACTAGCGGGAGATCGAATGAGCAGTTCTTC. It is translated as CSVGTSGRSNEQFF.

This clonotype showed up just a few times. The chain carries TRBV7-2 and TRBJ2-7; D could derive from TRBD1 or TRBD2 (5 bases each). CDR3 length equals 14 residues. The V gene lost 1 base and the J gene lost 4 bases, with 11 bases spanning the gap. Germline V gives CDR1 SGHTA, CDR2 FQGNSA. The CDR3 DNA reads TGTGCCAGCAGCTTAGGGGGGATGAATTACGAGCAGTACTTC. This codes for CASSLGGMNYEQYF.

Concerning this clonotype: An end of the junction does not agree with germline; a read error may underlie this. The chain couples TRBV3-1 to TRBJ2-7; D not resolved. The CDR3 is 15 amino acids. Germline lookup yields CDR1 LGHDT and CDR2 YNNKEL (reference sequence). In DNA, the CDR3 is TGTGCCACCAGCGACCCCCCAGCGCCCGTCGCCGAGCAGTACTTC. This gives the protein CATSDPPAPVAEQYF.

This clonotype was observed at least ten times. Here the CDR3 reads CASSLEGGPGLVTIYF. As DNA, the CDR3 is TGTGCCAGCAGCTTGGAAGGAGGGCCAGGTCTCGTCACCATATATTTT. The chain joins TRBV11-2 to TRBJ1-3; D uncertain. The germline V gene encodes CDR1 SGHAT and CDR2 FQNNGV. Trimming cost V 3 bases and J 9 bases, with 21 bases left between them. The CDR3 is 16 residues long.

The chain carries TRBV4-2 and TRBJ1-1, with D uncertain. V was pared by 0 bases and J by 6 bases, with 8 bases between. CDR1 LGHNA and CDR2 YNFKEQ come from the germline V gene. The CDR3 consists of 13 residues. The CDR3 region has the DNA TGTGCCAGCAGCCAAGAGAGGACTTCTGAAGCTTTCTTT. This gives the protein CASSQERTSEAFF.

This clonotype appeared many times. The CDR3 spells CASSLGTGMSHTDTQYF. For the CDR3, the DNA is TGTGCCAGCAGCTTAGGGACAGGAATGTCGCACACAGATACGCAGTATTTT. The chain recombines TRBV11-2 with TRBJ2-3, with 7 bases matching TRBD1. The CDR3 spans 17 residues. J was trimmed by 2 bases and V by 1 base; bases with no gene match: 9. Germline V gene lookup returns CDR1 SGHAT and CDR2 FQNNGV. The whole variable domain, filled in from reference TRBV11-2 and TRBJ2-3, reads EAGVAQSPRYKIIEKRQSVAFWCNPISGHATLYWYQQILGQGPKLLIQFQNNGVVDDSQLPKDRFSAERLKGVDSTLKIQPAKLEDSAVYLCASSLGTGMSHTDTQYFGPGTRLTVL.

As concerns this clonotype: Since a much larger clone is just one base distant, this may be a read error. The V call is TRBV6-2 or TRBV6-3, the J call TRBJ2-7; the match to TRBD2 covers 12 bases. CDR3 length: 20 residues. From germline, CDR1 is MNHEY and CDR2 SVGEGT. With V trimmed by 3 bases and J by 3 bases, 18 bases remained unmatched. CDR3 residues: CASSYTGTSGPGSLSYEQYF. The CDR3 DNA sequence: TGTGCCAGCAGTTATACCGGGACTAGCGGGCCCGGTTCTTTGAGCTACGAGCAGTACTTC.

This clonotype was observed a few times. The rearrangement uses TRBV4-1 and TRBJ2-5; D possibly corresponds to TRBD2 (6 bases). V gave up 1 base and J gave up 5 bases, with 17 bases separating them. The germline V gene encodes CDR1 MGHRA and CDR2 YSYEKL. The CDR3 is made up of 16 amino acids. CDR3 bases: TGCGCCAGCAGCCAAGTAGGGAGGATCCGAACGGAGACCCAGTACTTC. It codes for CASSQVGRIRTETQYF.

This chain links TRBV11-3 with TRBJ2-1; perhaps TRBD1 as D (5 bases). Germline V gives CDR1 SGHNT, CDR2 YENEEA. The V and J ends lost 2 bases and 3 bases respectively, with 8 bases between them. CDR3 size: 14 residues. Written as DNA, the CDR3 is TGTGCCAGCAGCTTATGGGGCGGCTACAATGAGCAGTTCTTC. Translation gives CASSLWGGYNEQFF.

The chain couples TRBV2 to TRBJ2-5; D uncertain. This CDR3 is built from 12 residues. V was clipped by 8 bases and J by 4 bases, with 11 bases between them. Germline assignment: CDR1 SNHLY and CDR2 FYNNEI. Here the CDR3 DNA reads TGTGCCAGCGCACCAACCCCAGAGACCCAGTACTTC. Translating it yields CASAPTPETQYF.

On this clonotype itself: A read error may produce the germline difference seen at one junction end. The chain couples TRBV7-2 to TRBJ2-3; 9 bases fit TRBD1. Germline V CDR1 and CDR2: SGHTA, FQGNSA. This CDR3 comprises 16 residues. DNA for the CDR3: TGCGCCAGCAGCACCCACAGGGGGCGCGTCACAGATACGCAGTATTTT. Translated, it gives CASSTHRGRVTDTQYF.

This clonotype was detected ten times or more. The J gene is TRBJ2-7, the V gene TRBV5-6, with a weak D call TRBD2 (6 bases). CDR1 and CDR2 from the germline V gene are SGHDT and YYEEEE. This CDR3 is 13 amino acids long. V was clipped by 7 bases and J by 6 bases, with 17 bases between them. For the CDR3, the DNA is TGTGCCAGCTCCCGATGGTTGGGGGGCGAGCAGTACTTC. This codes for CASSRWLGGEQYF.

This clonotype was detected only a few times. The J gene is TRBJ2-3, the V gene TRBV19, with D unclear. There are 13 residues in the CDR3. In germline, CDR1 is LNHDA, CDR2 SQIVND (reference sequence). Trimming took off 6 bases at V and 1 base at J, with 8 bases between the two ends. CDR3 coding DNA: TGTGCCAGTAGGGACCTTCGCACAGATACGCAGTATTTT. Protein product: CASRDLRTDTQYF.

The table lists this clonotype with many counts. CDR3 loop: CASRENTEAFF. CDR3 coding DNA: TGCGCCAGCAGGGAGAACACTGAAGCTTTCTTT. The chain links TRBV5-1 to TRBJ1-1, with D unresolved. Trimming shortened V by 5 bases and J by 1 base, and 3 bases separated the two germline ends. The V gene's germline CDR1 is SGHRS and CDR2 YFSETQ. The CDR3 is made up of 11 amino acids.

The chain couples TRBV5-1 to TRBJ2-5; no definite D call. This CDR3 is 15 amino acids long. Deletions cut 1 base from V and 2 bases from J, with 12 bases between. CDR1 is SGHRS, CDR2 YFSETQ, per germline. DNA of the CDR3: TGCGCCAGCAGCTTGACCGGCGTAAAGCAAGAGACCCAGTACTTC. Protein: CASSLTGVKQETQYF.

This clonotype was seen a handful of times. The gene calls are TRBV11-1 and TRBJ2-7, with D unclear. Trimming pared 1 base from V and 5 bases from J, leaving 3 bases between. Germline CDR1 and CDR2: SGHAT and FQDESV (reference sequence). The CDR3 is 11 amino acids. CDR3 nucleotides: TGTGCCAGCAGCTTAGTGGACGAGCAGTACTTC. It encodes CASSLVDEQYF. Looking up the rest from reference TRBV11-1 and TRBJ2-7 gives the full variable domain: EAEVAQSPRYKITEKSQAVAFWCDPISGHATLYWYRQILGQGPELLVQFQDESVVDDSQLPKDRFSAERLKGVDSTLKIQPAELGDSAMYLCASSLVDEQYFGPGTRLTVT.

The genes are TRBV7-3 and TRBJ1-2; no clear D. V was cut by 5 bases and J by 2 bases, with 12 bases left in between. Germline CDR1 and CDR2: SGHTA and FQGTGA. This CDR3 has 14 residues. This chain's CDR3 is CASSPTGSNYGYTF. The CDR3 DNA sequence: TGTGCCAGCAGCCCCACGGGGTCCAACTATGGCTACACCTTC.

Here the CDR3 DNA reads TGTGCCACCAGTAGGGACAGCACAGATACGCAGTATTTT. This codes for CATSRDSTDTQYF. The V call is TRBV24-1, the J call TRBJ2-3, with D perhaps being TRBD1 or TRBD2 (5 bases each). The CDR3 has 13 residues. V was pared by 6 bases and J by 0 bases, with 6 bases between. Germline CDR1 and CDR2: KGHDR and SFDVKD.

This CDR3 is CASSLAQGLAGAETQYF. CDR3 in DNA: TGTGCCAGCAGCTTGGCCCAGGGACTAGCGGGGGCGGAGACCCAGTACTTC. V gene TRBV5-4 combines with J gene TRBJ2-5, with 14 bases identical to TRBD2. Germline values: CDR1 SGHNT, CDR2 YYREEE (reference sequence). CDR3 length equals 17 residues. Losses at the gene ends were 0 bases for V and 5 bases for J; bases not matched to a gene: 6.

The chain recombines TRBV10-3 with TRBJ2-3; tentatively, D is TRBD1 or TRBD2 (5 bases each). In germline, CDR1 is ENHRY, CDR2 SYGVKD. The CDR3 is made up of 15 amino acids. Trimming stripped 2 bases from V and 1 base from J, with 10 bases between. The CDR3 spells CAISERGRGTDTQYF. The CDR3 nucleotides are TGTGCCATCAGTGAGCGGGGACGGGGCACAGATACGCAGTATTTT.

Points on this clonotype: This may stem from a read error, because a much larger clone lies one nucleotide away. The genes are TRBV9 and TRBJ1-2; a weak D match, TRBD1 (5 bases). The CDR3 length is 14 residues. The germline V gene encodes CDR1 SGDLS and CDR2 YYNGEE. In DNA, the CDR3 is TGTGCCGGCAGCGTAGACACAGGCCGGCATGGCTACACCTTC. Translating gives CAGSVDTGRHGYTF.